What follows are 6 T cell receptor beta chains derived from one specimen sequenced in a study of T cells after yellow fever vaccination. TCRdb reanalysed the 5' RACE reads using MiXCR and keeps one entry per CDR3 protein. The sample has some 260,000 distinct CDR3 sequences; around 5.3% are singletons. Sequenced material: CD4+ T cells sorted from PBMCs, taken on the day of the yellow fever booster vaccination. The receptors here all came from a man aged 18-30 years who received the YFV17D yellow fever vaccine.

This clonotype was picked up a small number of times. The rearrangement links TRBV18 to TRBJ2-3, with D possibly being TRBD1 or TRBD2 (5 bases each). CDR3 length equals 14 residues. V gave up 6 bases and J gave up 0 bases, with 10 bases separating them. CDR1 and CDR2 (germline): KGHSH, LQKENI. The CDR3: CASSQRDSTDTQYF. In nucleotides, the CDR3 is TGTGCCAGCTCCCAACGGGACAGCACAGATACGCAGTATTTT.

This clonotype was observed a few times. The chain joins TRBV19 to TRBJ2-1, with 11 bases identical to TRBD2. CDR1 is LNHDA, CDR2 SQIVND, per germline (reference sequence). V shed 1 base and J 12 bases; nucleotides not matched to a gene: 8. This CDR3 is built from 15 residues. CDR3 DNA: TGTGCCAGTAGTATAGCCCCTAGCGGGGGGTGGGGGCAGTTCTTC. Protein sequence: CASSIAPSGGWGQFF.

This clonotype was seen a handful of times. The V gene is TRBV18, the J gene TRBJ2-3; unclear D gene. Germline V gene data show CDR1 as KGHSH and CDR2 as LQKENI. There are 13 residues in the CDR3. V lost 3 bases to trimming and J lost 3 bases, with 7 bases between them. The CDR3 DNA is TGTGCCAGCTCACCGATAGAGACAGATACGCAGTATTTT. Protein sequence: CASSPIETDTQYF.

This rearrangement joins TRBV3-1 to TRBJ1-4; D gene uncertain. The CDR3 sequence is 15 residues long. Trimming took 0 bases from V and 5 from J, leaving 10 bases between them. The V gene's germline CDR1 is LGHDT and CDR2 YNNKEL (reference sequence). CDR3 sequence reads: CASSQDGPPNEKLFF. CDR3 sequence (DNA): TGTGCCAGCAGCCAAGATGGCCCTCCGAATGAAAAACTGTTTTTT.

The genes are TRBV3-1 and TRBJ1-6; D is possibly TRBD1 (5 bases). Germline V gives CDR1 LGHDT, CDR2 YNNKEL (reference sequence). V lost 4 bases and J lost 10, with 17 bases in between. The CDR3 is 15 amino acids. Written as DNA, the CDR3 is TGTGCCAGCAGCCTCTCGATGGGACTGGGATCACCCCTCCACTTT. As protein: CASSLSMGLGSPLHF. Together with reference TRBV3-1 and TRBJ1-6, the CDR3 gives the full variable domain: DTAVSQTPKYLVTQMGNDKSIKCEQNLGHDTMYWYKQDSKKFLKIMFSYNNKELIINETVPNRFSPKSPDKAHLNLHINSLELGDSAVYFCASSLSMGLGSPLHFGNGTRLTVT.

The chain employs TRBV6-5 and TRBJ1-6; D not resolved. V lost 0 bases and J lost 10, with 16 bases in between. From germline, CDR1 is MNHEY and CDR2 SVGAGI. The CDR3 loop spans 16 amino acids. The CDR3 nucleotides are TGTGCCAGCAGTTACTCGTACCGGGGATTAGGGTCACCCCTCCACTTT. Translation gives CASSYSYRGLGSPLHF.